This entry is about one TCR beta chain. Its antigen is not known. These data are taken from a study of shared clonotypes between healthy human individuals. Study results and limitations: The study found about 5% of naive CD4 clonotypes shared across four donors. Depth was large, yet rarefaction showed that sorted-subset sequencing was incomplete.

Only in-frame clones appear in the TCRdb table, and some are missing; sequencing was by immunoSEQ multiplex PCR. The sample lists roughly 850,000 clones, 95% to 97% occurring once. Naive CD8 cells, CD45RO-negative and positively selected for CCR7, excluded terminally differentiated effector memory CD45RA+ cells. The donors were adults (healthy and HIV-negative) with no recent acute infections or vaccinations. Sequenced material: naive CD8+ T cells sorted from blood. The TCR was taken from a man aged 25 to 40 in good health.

The CDR3 nucleotides read TGTGCCAGCAGTTACTCGCCACCAGGGCACACCGGGGAGCTGTTTTTT. This codes for CASSYSPPGHTGELFF. This rearrangement joins TRBV6-6 to TRBJ2-2; the D gene is possibly TRBD1 (5 bases). CDR3 size: 16 residues. The germline V gene has CDR1 MNHNY and CDR2 SVGAGI (reference sequence). The V end was cut by 0 bases, the J end by 3 bases, with 11 bases between.